This entry lists 21 T cell receptor beta chains sequenced from one sample in a study of blood T cells in healthy people across ages. The use of a sample-barcoded 5' primer and a J-beta primer mix characterized a second PCR of 7 to 11 cycles. Using its own MiXCR run on the 5' RACE reads, TCRdb lists one record per CDR3 protein. The repertoire includes 580,000 or so distinct CDR3 sequences, 45% to 55% of them detected once, and 20% to 25% sits in the top ten. The sample was blood. The receptors originated from an elderly man in good health.

The sample holds many counts of this clonotype. The chain links TRBV6-5 to TRBJ2-3, with 11 bases fitting TRBD1. The CDR3 loop spans 14 amino acids. Germline values: CDR1 MNHEY, CDR2 SVGAGI. V lost 6 bases and J lost 4; bases outside the gene matches: 3. CDR3 in DNA: TGTGCCAGCAGGGGACAGGGGGGGCCAGATACGCAGTATTTT. Translated: CASRGQGGPDTQYF.

This sequence joins TRBV29-1 and TRBJ2-7; possible D gene TRBD2, 6 bases. Per germline, CDR1 SQVTM and CDR2 ANQGSEA. Trimming shortened V by 6 bases and J by 1 base, and 13 bases separated the two germline ends. The CDR3 sequence is 13 residues long. This chain's CDR3 is CSVGTAGSYEQYF. The CDR3 DNA is TGCAGCGTGGGGACGGCGGGGTCCTACGAGCAGTACTTC.

This clonotype has a count of ten or more. The V gene is TRBV7-2, the J gene TRBJ1-5; 10 positions match TRBD1. Trimming at V came to 5 bases and at J to 4 bases, leaving 2 bases not matched to a gene. Germline V CDR1 and CDR2: SGHTA, FQGNSA. CDR3 length: 14 residues. The CDR3 reads CASSRTGGNQPQHF. CDR3 nucleotide sequence: TGTGCCAGCAGCCGGACAGGGGGGAATCAGCCCCAGCATTTT.

This clonotype was observed a handful of times. The chain recombines TRBV27 with TRBJ2-7; the match to TRBD1 covers 7 bases. V lost 6 bases to trimming and J lost 0 bases; unmatched junction nucleotides: 14. Germline CDR1 MNHEY, CDR2 SMNVEV (reference sequence). This CDR3 has 17 residues. In nucleotides, the CDR3 is TGTGCCAGCAGACCAAACACCGGGACAGTGAGCTCCTACGAGCAGTACTTC. Translating gives CASRPNTGTVSSYEQYF.

The chain has TRBV12-3 or TRBV12-4 and TRBJ1-6; weak D call: TRBD1 (5 bases). CDR3 size: 13 residues. Trimming stripped 11 bases from V and 7 bases from J, with 15 bases between. The CDR3 DNA sequence: TGTGCCGCACGGAGGGACGGGAATTCACCCCTCCACTTT. Protein sequence: CAARRDGNSPLHF.

V and J are TRBV7-2 and TRBJ2-5; 10 nucleotides match TRBD2. The J call may be incorrect, as the DNA end agrees better with TRBJ2-7. CDR3 size: 15 residues. CDR1 is SGHTA and CDR2 is FQGNSA in the germline V gene. The CDR3 coding sequence is TGTGCCAGCAGCTTAGAGGGACTAGCGTGGGGCGAGCAGTACTTC. This translates into CASSLEGLAWGEQYF.

This clonotype was counted ten times or more. One base away lies a much larger clone, so this may be a sequencing read error. This sequence joins TRBV27 and TRBJ1-5; D gene ambiguous. The CDR3 is 14 amino acids. The V gene lost 2 bases and the J gene lost 4 bases, with 9 bases spanning the gap. CDR1 is MNHEY, CDR2 SMNVEV, per germline (reference sequence). CDR3 in DNA: TGTGCCAGCAGTTTAGCCGGGCTAAATCAGCCCCAGCATTTT. Its protein is CASSLAGLNQPQHF.

About this clonotype itself: A much larger clone lies one base from this, so it may be a read error. The chain has TRBV4-2 and TRBJ2-7; 9 nucleotides match TRBD1. The ends lost 2 bases at V and 7 bases at J; junction bases unmatched: 15. In germline, CDR1 is LGHNA, CDR2 YNFKEQ. The CDR3 is 17 residues long. Here the CDR3 reads CASSQSSTGGWGNEQYF. The CDR3 DNA is TGTGCCAGCAGCCAATCCTCAACAGGGGGCTGGGGGAATGAGCAGTACTTC.

The chain has TRBV4-3 and TRBJ2-4, with 9 bases fitting TRBD2. Germline trimming cut 0 bases from V and 0 bases from J; bases unmatched to any gene: 9. This CDR3 is built from 19 residues. CDR1 LGHNA and CDR2 YSLEER come from the germline V gene. The CDR3 coding sequence is TGCGCCAGCAGCCAAGACGGGGCAGCGGGGGGACTAGCCAAAAACATTCAGTACTTC. Protein product: CASSQDGAAGGLAKNIQYF.

This chain connects TRBV7-2 to TRBJ1-2, with no clear D. The CDR3 sequence is 15 residues long. Germline CDR1 and CDR2: SGHTA and FQGNSA. Trimming stripped 1 base from V and 2 bases from J, with 11 bases between. The CDR3 coding sequence is TGTGCCAGCAGCTTAGGGCGGGCCGACAACTATGGCTACACCTTC. This gives the protein CASSLGRADNYGYTF.

V usage is TRBV24-1 and J usage is TRBJ1-5; 8 bases agree with TRBD1. V gave up 3 bases and J gave up 5 bases; unmatched junction bases: 5. This CDR3 is built from 15 residues. Germline V gene data show CDR1 as KGHDR and CDR2 as SFDVKD. CDR3 in amino acids: CATSDPTGGDQPQHF. The CDR3 nucleotides read TGTGCCACCAGTGATCCTACAGGGGGGGATCAGCCCCAGCATTTT.

This clonotype was recorded a few times. This sequence joins TRBV9 and TRBJ2-3, with D perhaps matching TRBD2 (6 bases). This CDR3 comprises 15 residues. V was trimmed by 0 bases and J by 5 bases, leaving 13 bases between them. Per germline, CDR1 SGDLS and CDR2 YYNGEE. The CDR3 reads CASSVVRGPEDTQYF. CDR3 DNA sequence: TGTGCCAGCAGCGTAGTGCGGGGACCCGAAGATACGCAGTATTTT.

In this sample, this clonotype turned up a few times. V is TRBV24-1 and J is TRBJ2-5, with 7 bases fitting TRBD1. The CDR3 loop spans 14 amino acids. The germline CDR1 and CDR2 sequences are KGHDR and SFDVKD. With 3 bases clipped from V and 2 bases from J, the junction kept 2 bases outside the gene matches. The CDR3 DNA follows: TGTGCCACCAGTGATGCGGACAGGCAAGAGACCCAGTACTTC. This codes for CATSDADRQETQYF.

This clonotype was recorded a few times. This rearrangement joins TRBV6-5 to TRBJ2-7; TRBD2 matches 10 bases. The CDR3 runs to 18 residues. Losses at the gene ends were 1 base for V and 0 bases for J; bases not matched to a gene: 9. CDR1 and CDR2 (germline): MNHEY, SVGAGI. The CDR3 DNA reads TGTGCCAGCAGTTACTTAGCGGGAGGCCTGAACCCCTCCTACGAGCAGTACTTC. Amino acid sequence: CASSYLAGGLNPSYEQYF.

A remark on this clonotype: A read error may account for a junction end that differs from germline. The rearrangement joins TRBV20-1 to TRBJ2-3; 7 nucleotides agree with TRBD2. This CDR3 comprises 13 residues. Germline V CDR1 and CDR2: DFQATT, SNEGSKA (reference sequence). This CDR3 reads CSARATSRDTQYF. CDR3 DNA sequence: TGCAGTGCTAGAGCGACTAGCAGAGATACGCAGTATTTT.

This chain uses TRBV2 with TRBJ2-1; 8 bases agree with TRBD2. The germline V gene has CDR1 SNHLY and CDR2 FYNNEI. The CDR3 length is 14 residues. Trimming cost V 6 bases and J 6 bases; bases outside gene matches: 7. The CDR3 is CASSPGGPLNEQFF. The CDR3 coding sequence is TGTGCCAGCAGCCCGGGGGGGCCTCTCAATGAGCAGTTCTTC.

This clonotype showed up just a few times. The genes are TRBV28 and TRBJ2-1; TRBD1 matches at 8 bases. V trimming: 3 bases; J trimming: 15 bases; junction bases outside the gene matches: 4. The CDR3 is 11 residues long. Germline CDR1 MDHEN, CDR2 SYDVKM. As DNA, the CDR3 is TGTGCCAGCAGTTTGGGGACAGGAAGGTTCTTC. Its protein is CASSLGTGRFF.

V is TRBV2 and J is TRBJ2-4; D is possibly TRBD1 or TRBD2 (6 bases each). Trimming removed 8 bases at V and 13 bases at J, with 27 bases between. This CDR3 region has 15 residues. Looked up from germline, CDR1 is SNHLY and CDR2 is FYNNEI. The chain's CDR3 is CASSGQGLRGEVQYF. CDR3 DNA sequence: TGTGCCAGCTCTGGCCAGGGTCTTAGGGGGGAAGTGCAGTACTTC.

The chain combines TRBV28 with TRBJ1-6; the match to TRBD1 covers 7 bases. CDR1 MDHEN and CDR2 SYDVKM come from the germline V gene. The J segment lost 7 bases and the V segment lost 6 bases, leaving 9 bases of the junction unmatched. This CDR3 is 15 amino acids long. CDR3 bases: TGTGCCAGCAGCACGGGACAGACCCTCAATTCACCCCTCCACTTT. Translated: CASSTGQTLNSPLHF.

The genes are TRBV4-3 and TRBJ2-1; 7 bases line up with TRBD2. This CDR3 has 16 amino acids. Germline CDR1 and CDR2: LGHNA and YSLEER. The V and J ends lost 3 bases and 2 bases, in that order; junction bases with no gene match: 7. In DNA form, the CDR3 reads TGCGCCAGCAGCCATGGCGGGAGCCGCCCCTACAATGAGCAGTTCTTC. Translated: CASSHGGSRPYNEQFF.

As for this clonotype: At one of its ends the junction is not consistent with the germline gene, which may arise from a read error. This sequence joins TRBV20-1 and TRBJ2-7, with D uncertain. This CDR3 region has 13 residues. Germline lookup yields CDR1 DFQATT and CDR2 SNEGSKA (reference sequence). The CDR3 loop is CSARDNPAYEQYF. CDR3 nucleotides: TGCAGTGCCAGAGACAACCCAGCCTACGAGCAGTACTTC.